The 17 T cell receptor beta chains listed next were all sequenced from one sample in a study of shared clonotypes between healthy human individuals (dated by TCRdb to the early 2020s). Preparation of the library involved the immunoSEQ multiplex PCR assay. TCRdb provides this immuneACCESS table in a form limited to in-frame rearrangements. Some clones are lacking; in checked studies, under half of them reflect an unresolved V gene, and why the rest are absent is not known. Counted in this sample were 2,100,000 or so clones; around 95% of them appeared once. The ten top clones hold around 0.13% of the sample. Sequencing was carried out using naive CD4+ T cells sorted from blood. Taken with the paper, the label for cell subset or site translates to: CD45RA+ positively selected. The source is a man between 18 and 35 years old in good health.

The rearrangement uses TRBV5-4 and TRBJ1-6; 7 positions agree with TRBD1. The CDR3 spans 15 residues. The ends lost 2 bases at V and 10 bases at J; junction bases unmatched: 9. Per germline, CDR1 SGHNT and CDR2 YYREEE (reference sequence). The CDR3 DNA follows: TGTGCCAGCAGCTTAATCGGACAGGATTGGTCACCCCTCCACTTT. Encoded protein: CASSLIGQDWSPLHF.

The chain has TRBV28 and TRBJ2-6, with TRBD1 identical over 8 bases. The trim removed 2 bases at V and 0 bases at J, leaving 3 bases unmatched. There are 17 residues in the CDR3. CDR1 is MDHEN, CDR2 SYDVKM, per germline. The DNA for the CDR3 is TGTGCCAGCAGTTTAGTGGACAGGGACTCTGGGGCCAACGTCCTGACTTTC. Translated, it gives CASSLVDRDSGANVLTF.

V gene TRBV9 combines with J gene TRBJ1-1, with a tentative D call TRBD1 (5 bases). Germline values: CDR1 SGDLS, CDR2 YYNGEE. The V end lost 4 bases, the J end lost 5 bases, and 12 bases lay between the germline ends. CDR3 size: 13 residues. The CDR3 sequence is CASSPGVWTEAFF. The CDR3 nucleotides are TGTGCCAGCAGCCCGGGGGTTTGGACTGAAGCTTTCTTT.

The chain couples TRBV19 to TRBJ1-6, with D unresolved. The germline gives CDR1 LNHDA, CDR2 SQIVND (reference sequence). The V end lost 3 bases, the J end lost 0 bases, and 6 bases lay between the germline ends. The CDR3 sequence is 15 residues long. The CDR3: CASSMESSYNSPLHF. The CDR3 DNA follows: TGTGCCAGTAGTATGGAGAGCTCCTATAATTCACCCCTCCACTTT.

V gene TRBV10-3 combines with J gene TRBJ2-7, with D possibly matching TRBD1 (5 bases). V lost 5 bases to trimming and J lost 4 bases, with 15 bases between them. Germline V gives CDR1 ENHRY, CDR2 SYGVKD. CDR3 length: 14 residues. CDR3 region: CAISTTGVPYEQYF. The CDR3 nucleotides read TGTGCCATCAGTACAACAGGCGTCCCTTACGAGCAGTACTTC.

In the case of this clone: Other DNA sequences in this specimen translate into the identical CDR3. The V call is TRBV30, the J call TRBJ2-7; D gene ambiguous. The V gene lost 3 bases and the J gene lost 2 bases, with 5 bases spanning the gap. Germline lookup yields CDR1 GTSNPN and CDR2 SVGIG (reference sequence). The CDR3 contains 11 residues. The CDR3 region is CAWSLAYEQYF. DNA of the CDR3: TGTGCCTGGAGCCTGGCCTACGAGCAGTACTTC. Drawing the rest from reference TRBV30 and TRBJ2-7, the complete variable domain is SQTIHQWPATLVQPVGSPLSLECTVEGTSNPNLYWYRQAAGRGLQLLFYSVGIGQISSEVPQNLSASRPQDRQFILSSKKLLLSDSGFYLCAWSLAYEQYFGPGTRLTVT.

The rearrangement links TRBV10-3 to TRBJ2-2; D unresolved. The germline V gene encodes CDR1 ENHRY and CDR2 SYGVKD. CDR3 length: 14 residues. Between the trimmed V and J ends, which lost 9 bases and 6 bases, there was a span of 17 bases. CDR3 sequence (DNA): TGTGCCATTAGGGTTATGGACGAGGCCGGGGAGCTGTTTTTT. As protein: CAIRVMDEAGELFF.

CDR3 sequence reads: CASSLDSLGEQFF. Written as DNA, the CDR3 is TGTGCCAGCAGTTTGGACAGCCTGGGTGAGCAGTTCTTC. This chain links TRBV28 with TRBJ2-1, with a possible D match to TRBD1 (6 bases). The V gene's germline CDR1 is MDHEN and CDR2 SYDVKM. The CDR3 has 13 residues. The V gene lost 3 bases and the J gene lost 9 bases, with 12 bases spanning the gap.

The count of this clone is one. Mismatch with germline at one junction end may stem from a read error. V gene TRBV30 combines with J gene TRBJ1-1, with D uncertain. The germline V gene has CDR1 GTSNPN and CDR2 SVGIG (reference sequence). The CDR3 spans 11 residues. The CDR3 reads CAWRWNSEAFF. The CDR3 DNA is TGTGCCTGGAGATGGAACAGTGAAGCTTTCTTT.

The chain links TRBV4-2 to TRBJ2-5; D gene unclear. Germline lookup yields CDR1 LGHNA and CDR2 YNFKEQ. This CDR3 spans 16 amino acids. The V end was cut by 4 bases, the J end by 4 bases, with 19 bases between. The CDR3 region is CASSLHTLTATETQYF. The CDR3 nucleotides read TGTGCCAGCAGCCTCCACACCCTGACTGCGACAGAGACCCAGTACTTC.

The rearrangement joins TRBV15 to TRBJ2-1; D is uncertain. With 1 base removed from V and 3 bases from J, the gap between germline ends came to 10 bases. There are 15 residues in the CDR3. The germline gives CDR1 LNHNV, CDR2 YYDKDF (reference sequence). Here the CDR3 reads CATSRGSTNYNEQFF. As DNA, the CDR3 is TGTGCCACCAGCAGAGGGTCTACTAACTACAATGAGCAGTTCTTC.

V and J are TRBV11-2 and TRBJ1-2; no reliable D call. V lost 6 bases and J lost 2, with 16 bases in between. The germline CDR1 and CDR2 sequences are SGHAT and FQNNGV. This CDR3 region has 15 residues. CDR3 bases: TGTGCCAGCAGTCGTAATACCGGGCCAAACTATGGCTACACCTTC. This translates into CASSRNTGPNYGYTF.

This rearrangement joins TRBV5-1 to TRBJ1-2; maybe TRBD1 (6 bases). Germline assignment: CDR1 SGHRS and CDR2 YFSETQ. V was clipped by 5 bases and J by 1 base, with 21 bases between them. The CDR3 sequence is 17 residues long. The DNA of the CDR3 is TGCGCCAGCAGAATCCGGGACACCCAGGCCGTTAACTATGGCTACACCTTC. The encoded protein is CASRIRDTQAVNYGYTF. The full variable domain, with the rest looked up from reference TRBV5-1 and TRBJ1-2, is KAGVTQTPRYLIKTRGQQVTLSCSPISGHRSVSWYQQTPGQGLQFLFEYFSETQRNKGNFPGRFSGRQFSNSRSEMNVSTLELGDSALYLCASRIRDTQAVNYGYTFGSGTRLTVV.

V is TRBV10-3 and J is TRBJ2-3; 10 bases fit TRBD2. Germline CDR1 reads ENHRY; CDR2 reads SYGVKD. With 3 bases clipped from V and 0 bases from J, the junction kept 6 bases outside the gene matches. The CDR3 has 17 residues. The CDR3 DNA reads TGTGCCATCAGTGAATTAGCGGGAGGACTTAGCACAGATACGCAGTATTTT. Translation gives CAISELAGGLSTDTQYF.

The chain joins TRBV7-2 to TRBJ1-6; possible D gene TRBD1, 5 bases. The CDR3 contains 16 residues. The germline V gene encodes CDR1 SGHTA and CDR2 FQGNSA. The V gene lost 0 bases and the J gene lost 10 bases, with 16 bases spanning the gap. CDR3 in amino acids: CASSLAYSGFGSPLHF. The CDR3 DNA is TGTGCCAGCAGCTTAGCGTATTCAGGGTTTGGCTCACCCCTCCACTTT.

The rearrangement uses TRBV7-2 and TRBJ1-2; D is uncertain. CDR3 length: 16 amino acids. Germline CDR1 reads SGHTA; CDR2 reads FQGNSA. Trimming cost V 5 bases and J 3 bases, with 19 bases left between them. The CDR3 here is CASSPTLSLSYYGYTF. The CDR3 DNA follows: TGTGCCAGCAGCCCGACGCTCAGCCTTAGTTACTATGGCTACACCTTC.

In its sample, this clone was seen once. The chain is built from TRBV9 and TRBJ2-7; 7 nucleotides line up with TRBD1. The J segment lost 3 bases and the V segment lost 2 bases, leaving 5 bases of the junction unmatched. The CDR3 sequence is 14 residues long. CDR1 and CDR2 from the germline V gene are SGDLS and YYNGEE. The CDR3, as DNA: TGTGCCAGCAGCGTGGGACAGTTGAACTACGAGCAGTACTTC. This translates into CASSVGQLNYEQYF.